The rows below give T cell receptor beta chains drawn from one sample of a study of shared clonotypes between healthy human individuals. Sequencing was performed with immunoSEQ multiplex PCR; in TCRdb, only in-frame clones are kept and a portion is missing. The data show about 2 million clones, approximately 94% seen once. The sequencing sample was made of naive CD8+ T cells sorted from blood. These receptors were collected from a man between 18 and 29 years old in good health. CDR3s include the opening cysteine and the closing phenylalanine or tryptophan. A D gene is named only where the DNA matches it firmly.

TRBJ2-5,TRBV27,-,CASSLRGAETQYF
TRBJ2-3,TRBV29-1,-,CSVEGPSTDTQYF
TRBJ2-3,TRBV2,-,CASSVSGTDTQYF
TRBJ2-3,TRBV4-3,-,CASSQTDLGTDTQYF
TRBJ1-4,TRBV15,TRBD1,CATGRQGGEDEKLFF
TRBJ2-3,TRBV4-1,TRBD2,CASSPSSGRTDTQYF
TRBJ1-6,TRBV30,TRBD1,CAWSVLPGGSPLHF
TRBJ2-5,TRBV5-4,-,CASSLDPGNQETQYF
TRBJ2-7,TRBV5-1,-,CASRNSYEQYF
TRBJ1-1,TRBV6-8,-,CASSYWGYSTEAFF
TRBJ2-3,TRBV30,-,CAWAGTDTQYF
TRBJ2-7,TRBV6-1,-,CASSEQGFSEQYF
TRBJ2-5,TRBV20-1,-,CSARLAETQYF
TRBJ1-6,TRBV19,-,CASSIVGDYNSPLHF
TRBJ2-3,TRBV4-1,-,CASSQERGGVGMQYF
TRBJ1-6,TRBV21-1,-,CASSQTGTPTQETNSPLHF
TRBJ2-3,TRBV5-4,-,CASSSASNPDTQYF
TRBJ1-1,TRBV5-4,TRBD1,CASSLQGRTEAFF
TRBJ1-1,TRBV7-9,-,CASSPVDTEAFF
TRBJ1-1,TRBV5-1,-,CASRVGTTEAFF
TRBJ1-6,TRBV30,TRBD1,CAWTGTGGSPLHF
TRBJ2-2,TRBV9,TRBD2,CASSFTSGRVPGELFF
TRBJ2-3,TRBV20-1,-,CSASSQNTQYF
TRBJ2-7,TRBV9,-,CASSVGVGYYEQYF
TRBJ2-5,TRBV9,-,CASSSRVGRAETQYF
TRBJ2-5,TRBV19,-,CASTDPGIQETQYF
TRBJ2-2,TRBV5-1,-,CASSDAGLSTGELFF
TRBJ2-3,TRBV27,-,CASSMTSTDTQYF
TRBJ2-1,TRBV7-9,-,CASSLLVGYNEQFF
TRBJ2-1,TRBV13,TRBD2,CASSIETSGGAGNEQFF
TRBJ1-6,TRBV9,TRBD1,CASSEEGAPRDNSPLHF
TRBJ1-1,TRBV4-1,-,CASSFRDNTEAFF
TRBJ2-5,TRBV27,TRBD1,CASSEASGTGRETQYF
TRBJ2-7,TRBV28,-,CASRNLGYEQYF
TRBJ2-1,TRBV27,TRBD1,CASSLPGQNQFF
TRBJ2-7,TRBV2,TRBD2,CASSESAGGDPNYVQTYEQYF
TRBJ2-7,TRBV2,-,CASSEAGVPPREQYF
TRBJ2-3,TRBV9,-,CASSGAVPSLTQYF
TRBJ1-5,TRBV19,-,CASSLYPYSNQPQHF
TRBJ2-1,TRBV29-1,-,CSGDTSYNEQFF
TRBJ2-3,TRBV27,-,CASSALGVGGPDTQYF
TRBJ1-2,TRBV28,-,CASSFIRADYGYTF
TRBJ2-2,TRBV18,TRBD2,CASSQTSGNTGELFF
TRBJ1-1,TRBV7-2,-,CASSNDMHTEAFF
TRBJ1-4,TRBV27,-,CASRDGTGPGELFF
TRBJ1-2,TRBV10-3,-,CAISESSPDSYTF
TRBJ2-7,TRBV29-1,-,CSVEDRQTYEQYF
TRBJ2-7,TRBV27,-,CASSFSGPNYEQYF
TRBJ1-2,TRBV4-2,TRBD1,CASSPDQGAALSYGYTF
TRBJ2-7,TRBV2,-,CASILPQISSYEQYF
TRBJ2-1,TRBV9,-,CASSLAGDHNEQFF
TRBJ1-4,TRBV2,-,CASSDGVQSEKLFF
TRBJ1-1,TRBV6-5,-,CASSYGGENTEAFF
TRBJ1-2,TRBV2,-,CASSRDTRPNYGYTF
TRBJ2-3,TRBV23-1,-,CASSQVRSDTQYF